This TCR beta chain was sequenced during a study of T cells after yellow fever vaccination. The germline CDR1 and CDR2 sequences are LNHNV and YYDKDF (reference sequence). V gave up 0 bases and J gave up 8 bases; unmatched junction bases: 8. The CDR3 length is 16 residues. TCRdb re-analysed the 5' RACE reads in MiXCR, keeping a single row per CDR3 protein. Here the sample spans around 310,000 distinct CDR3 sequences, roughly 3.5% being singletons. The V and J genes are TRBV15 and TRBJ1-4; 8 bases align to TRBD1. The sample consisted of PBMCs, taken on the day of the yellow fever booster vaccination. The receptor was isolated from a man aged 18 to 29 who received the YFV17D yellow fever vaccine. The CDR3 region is CATSRDLGRGREKLFF. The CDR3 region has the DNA TGTGCCACCAGCAGAGATTTGGGCAGGGGGCGAGAAAAACTGTTTTTT.